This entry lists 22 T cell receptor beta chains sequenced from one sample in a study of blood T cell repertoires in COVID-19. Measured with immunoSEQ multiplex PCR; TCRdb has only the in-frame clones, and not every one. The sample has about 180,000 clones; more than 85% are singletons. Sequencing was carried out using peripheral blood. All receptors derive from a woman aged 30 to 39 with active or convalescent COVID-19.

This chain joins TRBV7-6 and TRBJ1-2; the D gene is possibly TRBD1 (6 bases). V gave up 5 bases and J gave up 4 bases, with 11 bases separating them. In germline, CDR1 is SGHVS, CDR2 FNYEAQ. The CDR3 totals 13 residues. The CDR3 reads CASSPDRTYGYTF. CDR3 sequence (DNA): TGTGCCAGCAGCCCCGACAGGACCTATGGCTACACCTTC.

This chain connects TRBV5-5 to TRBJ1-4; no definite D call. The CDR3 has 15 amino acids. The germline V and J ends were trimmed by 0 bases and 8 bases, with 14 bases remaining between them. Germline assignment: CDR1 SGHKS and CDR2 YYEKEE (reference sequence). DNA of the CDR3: TGTGCCAGCAGCTTGGCCGGTAGGTCCGGGGAAAAACTGTTTTTT. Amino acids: CASSLAGRSGEKLFF. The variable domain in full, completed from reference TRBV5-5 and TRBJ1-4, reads DAGVTQSPTHLIKTRGQQVTLRCSPISGHKSVSWYQQVLGQGPQFIFQYYEKEERGRGNFPDRFSARQFPNYSSELNVNALLLGDSALYLCASSLAGRSGEKLFFGSGTQLSVL.

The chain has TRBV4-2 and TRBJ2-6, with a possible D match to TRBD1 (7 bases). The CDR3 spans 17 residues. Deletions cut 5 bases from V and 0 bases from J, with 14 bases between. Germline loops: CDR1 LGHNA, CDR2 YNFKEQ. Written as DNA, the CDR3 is TGTGCCAGCAGCGCCCGGAGGGACAGCTCTGGGGCCAACGTCCTGACTTTC. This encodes CASSARRDSSGANVLTF.

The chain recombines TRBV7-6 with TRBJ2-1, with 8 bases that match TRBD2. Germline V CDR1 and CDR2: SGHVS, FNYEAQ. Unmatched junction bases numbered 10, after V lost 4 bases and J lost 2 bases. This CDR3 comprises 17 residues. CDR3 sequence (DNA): TGTGCCAGCAGCTCCCCGAGTAGCGGGAAGCCCTACAATGAGCAGTTCTTC. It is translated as CASSSPSSGKPYNEQFF.

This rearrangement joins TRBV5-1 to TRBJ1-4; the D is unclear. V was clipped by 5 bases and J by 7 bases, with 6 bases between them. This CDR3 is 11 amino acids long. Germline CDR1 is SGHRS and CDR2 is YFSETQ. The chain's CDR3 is CASRRGEKLFF. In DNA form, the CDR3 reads TGCGCCAGCAGAAGAGGTGAAAAACTGTTTTTT.

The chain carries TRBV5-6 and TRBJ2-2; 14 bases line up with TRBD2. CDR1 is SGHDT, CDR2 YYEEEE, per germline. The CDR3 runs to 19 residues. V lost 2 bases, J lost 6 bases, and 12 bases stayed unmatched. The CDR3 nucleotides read TGTGCCAGCAGCTTCTGGGGGACTAGCGGGAGAGATTTCCCCGGGGAGCTGTTTTTT. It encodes CASSFWGTSGRDFPGELFF.

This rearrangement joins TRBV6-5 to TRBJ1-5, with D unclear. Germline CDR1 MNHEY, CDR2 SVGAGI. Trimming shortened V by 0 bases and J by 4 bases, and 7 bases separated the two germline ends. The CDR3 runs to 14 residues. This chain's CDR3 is CASSYSGVNQPQHF. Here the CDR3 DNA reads TGTGCCAGCAGTTACTCCGGAGTTAATCAGCCCCAGCATTTT.

CDR3 sequence reads: CASSLSQGLGYGYTF. The CDR3 DNA reads TGTGCCAGCAGTCTATCCCAGGGCTTGGGGTATGGCTACACCTTC. The chain joins TRBV28 to TRBJ1-2, with D tentatively TRBD1 (5 bases). Looked up from germline, CDR1 is MDHEN and CDR2 is SYDVKM. The CDR3 runs to 15 residues. The V end was cut by 5 bases, the J end by 5 bases, with 18 bases between.

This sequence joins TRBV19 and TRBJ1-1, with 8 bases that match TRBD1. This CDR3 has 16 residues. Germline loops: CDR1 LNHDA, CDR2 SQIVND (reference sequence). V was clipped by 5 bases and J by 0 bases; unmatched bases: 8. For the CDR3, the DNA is TGTGCCAGTAGTTCGGACAGGGCTAACATGAACACTGAAGCTTTCTTT. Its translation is CASSSDRANMNTEAFF.

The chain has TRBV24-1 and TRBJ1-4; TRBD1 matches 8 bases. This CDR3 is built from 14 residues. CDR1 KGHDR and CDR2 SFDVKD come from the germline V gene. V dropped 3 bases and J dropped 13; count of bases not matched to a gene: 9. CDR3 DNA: TGTGCCACCAGTGATCGGACAGGGACTGGGAGACTGTTTTTT. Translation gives CATSDRTGTGRLFF.

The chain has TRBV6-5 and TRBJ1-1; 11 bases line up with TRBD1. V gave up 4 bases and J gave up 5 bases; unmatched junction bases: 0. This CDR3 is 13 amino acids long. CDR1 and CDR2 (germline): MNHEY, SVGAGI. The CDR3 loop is CASSWDRGTEAFF. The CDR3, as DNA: TGTGCCAGCAGTTGGGACAGGGGGACTGAAGCTTTCTTT.

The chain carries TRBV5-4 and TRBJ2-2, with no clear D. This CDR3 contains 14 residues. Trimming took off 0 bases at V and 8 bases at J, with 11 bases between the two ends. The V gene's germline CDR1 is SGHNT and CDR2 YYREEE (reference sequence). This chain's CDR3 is CASSLDLSSGELFF. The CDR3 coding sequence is TGTGCCAGCAGCTTGGATCTATCCTCTGGGGAGCTGTTTTTT.

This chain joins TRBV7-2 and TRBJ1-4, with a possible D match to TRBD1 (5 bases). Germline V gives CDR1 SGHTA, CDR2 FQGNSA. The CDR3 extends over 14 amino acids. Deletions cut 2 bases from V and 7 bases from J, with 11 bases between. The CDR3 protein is CASSLQGRAEKLFF. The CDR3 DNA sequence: TGTGCCAGCAGCTTACAAGGCAGGGCTGAAAAACTGTTTTTT.

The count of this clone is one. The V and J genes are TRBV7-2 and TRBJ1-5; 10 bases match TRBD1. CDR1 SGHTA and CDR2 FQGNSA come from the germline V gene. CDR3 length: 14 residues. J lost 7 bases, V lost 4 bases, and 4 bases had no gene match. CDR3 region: CASSSTGGGQPQHF. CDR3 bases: TGTGCCAGCAGCTCGACAGGGGGCGGGCAGCCCCAGCATTTT.

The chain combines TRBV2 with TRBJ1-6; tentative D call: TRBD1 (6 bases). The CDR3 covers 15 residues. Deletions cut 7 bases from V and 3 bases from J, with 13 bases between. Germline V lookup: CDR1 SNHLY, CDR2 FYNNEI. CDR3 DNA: TGTGCCAGCAAGGCGGACAGCCTCTATAATTCACCCCTCCACTTT. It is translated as CASKADSLYNSPLHF.

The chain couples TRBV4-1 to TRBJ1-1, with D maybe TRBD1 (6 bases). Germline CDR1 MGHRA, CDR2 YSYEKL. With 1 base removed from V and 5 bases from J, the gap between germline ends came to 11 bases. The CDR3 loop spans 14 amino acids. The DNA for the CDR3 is TGCGCCAGCAGCCAAGCACAGGGATGGACTGAAGCTTTCTTT. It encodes CASSQAQGWTEAFF.

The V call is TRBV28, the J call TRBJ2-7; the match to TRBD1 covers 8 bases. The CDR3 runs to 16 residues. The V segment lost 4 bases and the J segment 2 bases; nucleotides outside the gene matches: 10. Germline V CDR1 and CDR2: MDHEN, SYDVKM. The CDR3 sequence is CASSSPGTGDPYEQYF. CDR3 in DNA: TGTGCCAGCAGTTCCCCTGGGACAGGCGATCCCTACGAGCAGTACTTC.

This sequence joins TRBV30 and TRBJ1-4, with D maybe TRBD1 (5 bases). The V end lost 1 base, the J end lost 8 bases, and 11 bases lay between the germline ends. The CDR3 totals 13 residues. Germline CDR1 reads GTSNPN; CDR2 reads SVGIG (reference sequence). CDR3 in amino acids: CAWSDTQEEKLFF. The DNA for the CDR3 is TGTGCCTGGAGTGATACACAGGAAGAAAAACTGTTTTTT.

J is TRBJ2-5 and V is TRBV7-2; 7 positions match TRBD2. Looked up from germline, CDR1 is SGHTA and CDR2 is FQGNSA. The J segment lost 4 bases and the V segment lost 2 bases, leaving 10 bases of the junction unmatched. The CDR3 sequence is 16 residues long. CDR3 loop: CASSLIRREKGETQYF. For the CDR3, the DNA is TGTGCCAGCAGCTTAATCAGGCGGGAGAAAGGAGAGACCCAGTACTTC. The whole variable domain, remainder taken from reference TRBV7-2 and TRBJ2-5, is GAGVSQSPSNKVTEKGKDVELRCDPISGHTALYWYRQSLGQGLEFLIYFQGNSAPDKSGLPSDRFSAERTGGSVSTLTIQRTQQEDSAVYLCASSLIRREKGETQYFGPGTRLLVL.

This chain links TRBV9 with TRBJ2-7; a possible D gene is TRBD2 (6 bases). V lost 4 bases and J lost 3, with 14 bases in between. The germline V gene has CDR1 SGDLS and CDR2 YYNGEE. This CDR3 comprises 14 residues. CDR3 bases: TGTGCCAGCAGCCCGGAGGGCGGAGTCTACGAGCAGTACTTC. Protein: CASSPEGGVYEQYF. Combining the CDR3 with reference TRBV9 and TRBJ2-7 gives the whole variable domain DSGVTQTPKHLITATGQRVTLRCSPRSGDLSVYWYQQSLDQGLQFLIQYYNGEERAKGNILERFSAQQFPDLHSELNLSSLELGDSALYFCASSPEGGVYEQYFGPGTRLTVT.

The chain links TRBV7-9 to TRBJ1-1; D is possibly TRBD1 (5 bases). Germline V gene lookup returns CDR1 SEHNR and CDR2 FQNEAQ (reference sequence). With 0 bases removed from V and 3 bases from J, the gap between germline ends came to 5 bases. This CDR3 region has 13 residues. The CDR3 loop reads CASSLAGDTEAFF. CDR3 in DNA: TGTGCCAGCAGCTTAGCAGGGGACACTGAAGCTTTCTTT.

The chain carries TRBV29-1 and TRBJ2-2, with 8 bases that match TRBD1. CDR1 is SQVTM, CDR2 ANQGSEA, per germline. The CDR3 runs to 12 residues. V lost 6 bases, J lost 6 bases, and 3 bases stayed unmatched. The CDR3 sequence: CSVDRGPGELFF. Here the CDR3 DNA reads TGCAGCGTAGACAGGGGCCCCGGGGAGCTGTTTTTT.